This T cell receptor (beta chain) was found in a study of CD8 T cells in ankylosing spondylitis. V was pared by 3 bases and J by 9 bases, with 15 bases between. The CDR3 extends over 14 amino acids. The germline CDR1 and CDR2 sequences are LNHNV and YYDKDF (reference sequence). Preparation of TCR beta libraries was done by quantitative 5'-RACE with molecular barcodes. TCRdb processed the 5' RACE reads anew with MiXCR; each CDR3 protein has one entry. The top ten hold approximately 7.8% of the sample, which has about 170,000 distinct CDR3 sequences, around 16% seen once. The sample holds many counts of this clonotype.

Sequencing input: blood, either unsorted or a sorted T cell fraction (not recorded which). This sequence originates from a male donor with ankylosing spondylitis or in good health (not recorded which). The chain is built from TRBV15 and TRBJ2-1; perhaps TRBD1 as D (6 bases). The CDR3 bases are TGTGCCACCAGCAGCCACTTACAGGGAATTGAGCAGTTCTTC. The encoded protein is CATSSHLQGIEQFF.